Below are 27 T cell receptor beta chains sequenced from a single sample in a study of vaccination effects on CD4 cells after COVID-19. Viral peptide pool expansion of antigen-specific CD4+ T cells preceded sequencing in the ViraFEST assay. When less than 13 days of culture had elapsed, CD4+ T cells were isolated. It was between March and December 2020 that the person had a SARS-CoV-2 infection confirmed by PCR. Antigen specificity for these receptors is unknown. The table came from immunoSEQ multiplex PCR; TCRdb's copy has only in-frame clones and leaves some out. Among roughly 70,000 clones, over 60% were seen once, and the ten largest hold about 5%. The material was CD4+ T cells from PBMCs cultured with HIV peptides, obtained before COVID-19 vaccination. Indicated subset: HIV-1 Nef peptide pool negative control/reference culture. These receptors came from a human donor who had a prior SARS-CoV-2 infection.

The gene calls are TRBV30 and TRBJ2-5; TRBD2 aligns across 7 bases. Losses at the gene ends were 8 bases for V and 7 bases for J; bases not matched to a gene: 16. This CDR3 region has 14 residues. Germline lookup yields CDR1 GTSNPN and CDR2 SVGIG (reference sequence). Written as DNA, the CDR3 is TGTGCCCGTCAAACCGGGACTAAACATTCGACCCAGTACTTC. Translated: CARQTGTKHSTQYF.

The chain employs TRBV21-1 and TRBJ2-3. TRBV21-1 is a pseudogene. The CDR3 spans 20 residues. Here the CDR3 reads CASSTLGHRESGPIGDTQYF. The CDR3 DNA reads as TGTGCCAGCAGCACCCTAGGGCACCGCGAATCCGGGCCAATCGGGGATACGCAGTATTTT.

In its sample, this clone was seen many times. CDR3 region: CASTPQGAYNEQFF. CDR3 nucleotide sequence: TGTGCCAGCACCCCCCAGGGTGCCTACAATGAGCAGTTCTTC. The chain couples TRBV2 to TRBJ2-1, with TRBD1 as a possible D gene (5 bases). Trimming pared 7 bases from V and 2 bases from J, leaving 12 bases between. The CDR3 is 14 residues long. Looked up from germline, CDR1 is SNHLY and CDR2 is FYNNEI.

The chain has TRBV5-4 and TRBJ1-2; maybe TRBD1 (6 bases). This CDR3 contains 13 residues. The V gene lost 4 bases and the J gene lost 3 bases, with 10 bases spanning the gap. CDR1 and CDR2 from the germline V gene are SGHNT and YYREEE (reference sequence). CDR3 coding DNA: TGTGCCAGCAGCCTGGCAGGGGACTATGGCTACACCTTC. This codes for CASSLAGDYGYTF.

The V call is TRBV19, the J call TRBJ2-5; no clear D. This CDR3 has 12 residues. V gave up 6 bases and J gave up 6 bases, with 11 bases separating them. From germline, CDR1 is LNHDA and CDR2 SQIVND (reference sequence). CDR3 DNA sequence: TGTGCCAGTAGGGGTGAGTTGAAGACCCAGTACTTC. Protein product: CASRGELKTQYF.

The rearrangement uses TRBV19 and TRBJ2-1, with a tentative D call TRBD1 (5 bases). Between the trimmed V and J ends, which lost 9 bases and 3 bases, there was a span of 12 bases. The CDR3 sequence is 13 residues long. Germline V gene data show CDR1 as LNHDA and CDR2 as SQIVND (reference sequence). The CDR3 bases are TGTGCCAGCCAGGGTCGAAACTACAATGAGCAGTTCTTC. Translated, it gives CASQGRNYNEQFF.

This rearrangement joins TRBV3-1 (or the pseudogene TRBV3-2) to TRBJ2-3; TRBD2 agrees at 10 bases. The junction had 15 bases not matched to a gene; V was cut back by 4 bases and J by 2 bases. Germline assignment: CDR1 LGHDT and CDR2 YNNKEL (reference sequence). CDR3 length: 19 residues. The CDR3 spells CASSPRRSGGSIYTDTQYF. The CDR3 nucleotides are TGTGCCAGCAGCCCCCGGCGTAGCGGGGGGTCGATATACACAGATACGCAGTATTTT.

The chain has TRBV5-6 and TRBJ1-2; tentative D call: TRBD1 (6 bases). The CDR3 is made up of 13 amino acids. Trimming pared 4 bases from V and 4 bases from J, leaving 11 bases between. Germline V gives CDR1 SGHDT, CDR2 YYEEEE. The CDR3 nucleotides read TGTGCCAGCAGCCGTGACAGGTCCTATGGCTACACCTTC. This gives the protein CASSRDRSYGYTF.

As regards this clone: Its ends do not fully match the called genes, so a read error is possible. The rearrangement links TRBV7-7 to TRBJ2-5; D is unresolved. CDR3 length: 15 amino acids. Per the germline V gene, CDR1 is SSHAT and CDR2 is FNYEAQ (reference sequence). DNA of the CDR3: TGTGCTAGCAGCTCCACAAGAGGCCGGCAAGAGACCCAGTACTTC. This encodes CASSSTRGRQETQYF.

This chain links TRBV25-1 with TRBJ1-6; TRBD1 is a possible D gene (5 bases). V was cut by 7 bases and J by 8 bases, with 12 bases left in between. CDR1 MGHDK and CDR2 SYGVNS come from the germline V gene. This CDR3 has 13 residues. The CDR3 nucleotides are TGTGCCAGCAAGGACTTCAGGGATTCACCCCTCCACTTT. It encodes CASKDFRDSPLHF.

The chain has TRBV10-3 and TRBJ2-7; possibly TRBD2 for D (5 bases). The CDR3 has 16 amino acids. The V end was cut by 6 bases, the J end by 5 bases, with 23 bases between. CDR1 and CDR2 from the germline V gene are ENHRY and SYGVKD. For the CDR3, the DNA is TGTGCCATCAGGGCATACGCGGACTCAGGTCGCCACGAGCAGTACTTC. Translating gives CAIRAYADSGRHEQYF.

The chain links TRBV6-6 to TRBJ2-3, with a weak D call TRBD2 (6 bases). This CDR3 has 14 amino acids. Germline CDR1 and CDR2: MNHNY and SVGAGI (reference sequence). The V end was cut by 1 base, the J end by 4 bases, with 9 bases between. CDR3 residues: CASSYLLAPDTQYF. As DNA, the CDR3 is TGTGCCAGCAGTTACTTACTAGCTCCAGATACGCAGTATTTT.

The chain combines TRBV4-2 with TRBJ1-3; 11 bases agree with TRBD1. J lost 2 bases, V lost 1 base, and 1 base had no gene match. The CDR3 runs to 16 residues. From germline, CDR1 is LGHNA and CDR2 YNFKEQ. CDR3 bases: TGTGCCAGCAGCCAAGGGGGACAGGGGGCTGGAAACACCATATATTTT. Amino acids: CASSQGGQGAGNTIYF.

The chain combines TRBV6-1 with TRBJ2-1, with D uncertain. The V gene lost 1 base and the J gene lost 0 bases, with 7 bases spanning the gap. This CDR3 comprises 15 residues. The germline gives CDR1 MNHNS, CDR2 SASEGT. CDR3 bases: TGTGCCAGCAGTGAAGGTCCGCTCTCCTACAATGAGCAGTTCTTC. It yields the protein CASSEGPLSYNEQFF.

V is TRBV19 and J is TRBJ1-1; TRBD1 is a possible D gene (5 bases). Trimming took 6 bases from V and 0 from J, leaving 8 bases between them. CDR3 length equals 13 residues. The V gene's germline CDR1 is LNHDA and CDR2 SQIVND (reference sequence). In DNA form, the CDR3 reads TGTGCCAGTAGCGGACAAGTGAACACTGAAGCTTTCTTT. As protein: CASSGQVNTEAFF.

The chain is built from TRBV6-6 and TRBJ1-4, with a possible D match to TRBD1 (5 bases). This CDR3 is built from 12 residues. Germline lookup yields CDR1 MNHNY and CDR2 SVGAGI (reference sequence). V lost 10 bases to trimming and J lost 6 bases, with 12 bases between them. This chain's CDR3 is CATSTGHEKLFF. The CDR3 nucleotides read TGTGCCACAAGCACGGGGCATGAAAAACTGTTTTTT.

The gene calls are TRBV11-3 and TRBJ2-3; D ambiguous. V was trimmed by 2 bases and J by 1 base, leaving 10 bases between them. Germline assignment: CDR1 SGHNT and CDR2 YENEEA. The CDR3 has 15 residues. CDR3 nucleotide sequence: TGTGCCAGCAGCTTATCTTTGGCGGGCACAGATACGCAGTATTTT. This sequence encodes CASSLSLAGTDTQYF.

The chain employs TRBV29-1 and TRBJ2-1; D is unclear. The CDR3 covers 15 residues. Trimming shortened V by 3 bases and J by 2 bases, and 14 bases separated the two germline ends. Germline V gives CDR1 SQVTM, CDR2 ANQGSEA. The DNA for the CDR3 is TGCAGCGTTGATGGTGTTTTCGTTACCTACAATGAGCAGTTCTTC. Amino acid sequence: CSVDGVFVTYNEQFF.

The J gene is TRBJ2-7, the V gene TRBV7-3, with a tentative D call TRBD1 (6 bases). V lost 5 bases to trimming and J lost 1 base, with 12 bases between them. CDR1 is SGHTA, CDR2 FQGTGA, per germline. This CDR3 is built from 14 residues. CDR3 bases: TGTGCCAGCAGCCAGGGACATCAGTCCTACGAGCAGTACTTC. Its protein is CASSQGHQSYEQYF.

The CDR3 loop reads CASSDSSIGGQGSWEQYF. Here the CDR3 DNA reads TGTGCCAGCAGTGACTCGTCTATTGGGGGACAGGGGAGTTGGGAGCAGTACTTC. This chain links TRBV6-4 with TRBJ2-7, with 10 bases that match TRBD1. Germline V gives CDR1 MRHNA, CDR2 SNTAGT. The CDR3 consists of 18 residues. V shed 0 bases and J 7 bases; nucleotides not matched to a gene: 15.

The chain employs TRBV20-1 and TRBJ2-7, with D uncertain. The germline V gene has CDR1 DFQATT and CDR2 SNEGSKA (reference sequence). The CDR3 runs to 11 residues. V gave up 6 bases and J gave up 7 bases, with 13 bases separating them. The CDR3 DNA sequence: TGCAGTGCGAACCTCTACCTGGAGCAGTACTTC. Its translation is CSANLYLEQYF.

Here the CDR3 DNA reads TGTGCCAGCAGTGAGGGTCCCTCTTATGAGCAGTTCTTC. Translated, it gives CASSEGPSYEQFF. The chain employs TRBV2 and TRBJ2-1; D gene uncertain. CDR3 length equals 13 residues. With 3 bases removed from V and 8 bases from J, the gap between germline ends came to 11 bases. Germline V gene data show CDR1 as SNHLY and CDR2 as FYNNEI.

The chain has TRBV4-2 and TRBJ2-3; D possibly corresponds to TRBD2 (7 bases). Trimming stripped 4 bases from V and 7 bases from J, with 21 bases between. Germline loops: CDR1 LGHNA, CDR2 YNFKEQ. There are 16 residues in the CDR3. Here the CDR3 DNA reads TGTGCCAGCAGCCCCGCCCTAGGCGGGGGCGAATATACGCAGTATTTT. Translating gives CASSPALGGGEYTQYF.

This chain joins TRBV15 and TRBJ2-3; 9 positions match TRBD2. V shed 5 bases, J shed 4 bases, and the junction held 7 bases outside the gene matches. Germline V lookup: CDR1 LNHNV, CDR2 YYDKDF (reference sequence). The CDR3 extends over 15 amino acids. DNA of the CDR3: TGTGCCACCAGCCGACGGACTAGCGCCGCAGATACGCAGTATTTT. It codes for CATSRRTSAADTQYF.

The chain recombines TRBV7-2 with TRBJ2-5, with unresolved D. This CDR3 has 16 amino acids. Trimming shortened V by 0 bases and J by 5 bases, and 16 bases separated the two germline ends. Germline CDR1 and CDR2: SGHTA and FQGNSA. CDR3 region: CASSLAHTSAWETQYF. In nucleotides, the CDR3 is TGTGCCAGCAGCTTAGCGCATACTTCAGCATGGGAGACCCAGTACTTC.

This sequence joins TRBV5-6 and TRBJ2-6; D is unresolved. CDR3 length: 16 residues. Germline assignment: CDR1 SGHDT and CDR2 YYEEEE. V was pared by 6 bases and J by 0 bases, with 13 bases between. The CDR3 here is CASTTFRVSGANVLTF. The CDR3 DNA sequence: TGTGCCAGCACCACTTTCAGAGTCTCTGGGGCCAACGTCCTGACTTTC.

The chain employs TRBV27 and TRBJ1-1; the match to TRBD1 covers 11 bases. The V and J ends lost 5 bases and 4 bases, in that order; junction bases with no gene match: 6. Germline V gene data show CDR1 as MNHEY and CDR2 as SMNVEV (reference sequence). The CDR3 is 15 amino acids. The CDR3 coding sequence is TGTGCCAGCAGTGAATGGACAGGGGGCCGCACTGAAGCTTTCTTT. This encodes CASSEWTGGRTEAFF.